This is a list of T cell receptor beta chains from one sample in a study of shared clonotypes between healthy human individuals. The protocol was immunoSEQ multiplex PCR, while the TCRdb copy is restricted to in-frame clones and leaves out a portion. The table records roughly 770,000 clones, around 96% of them present only once. Sequenced material: naive CD8+ T cells sorted from blood. Every receptor here comes from a young man in good health. Both conserved end residues are part of each CDR3. A D gene is named only where the DNA matches it firmly. Only some rows state a clone size, as once, few, many or a class for expanded clones.

size: .
J: TRBJ2-1
V: TRBV5-4
D: TRBD2
DNA: TGTGCCAGCAGCTTGGAACTAGCGGGAGCGGTCTTC
CDR3: CASSLELAGAVF

size: .
J: TRBJ2-7
V: TRBV5-6
D: TRBD1
DNA: TGTGCCAGCAGCCCGACAGGGTTGAACGAGCAGTACTTC
CDR3: CASSPTGLNEQYF

size: .
J: TRBJ2-2
V: TRBV11-2
D: .
DNA: TGTGCCAGCAGCTCTTCCGGGGGAGCTCGTCCCGGGGAGCTGTTTTTT
CDR3: CASSSSGGARPGELFF

size: .
J: TRBJ2-1
V: TRBV2
D: TRBD2
DNA: TGTGCCAGCAGTGGCCCTACCGGTCGGGAGGGTATATACAATGAGCAGTTCTTC
CDR3: CASSGPTGREGIYNEQFF

size: .
J: TRBJ1-1
V: TRBV9
D: .
DNA: TGTGCCAGCAGCGTAGTCGACGGACATGAAGCTTTCTTT
CDR3: CASSVVDGHEAFF

size: .
J: TRBJ2-7
V: TRBV29-1
D: TRBD1
DNA: TGCAGCGTTACCCACCCACCGGCGGCACGGGGACAGGGATATGACTACGAGCAGTACTTC
CDR3: CSVTHPPAARGQGYDYEQYF

size: .
J: TRBJ2-2
V: TRBV12-5
D: .
DNA: TGTGCTAGTGGTTTGTCCGGGACCGGGGAGCTGTTTTTT
CDR3: CASGLSGTGELFF

size: .
J: TRBJ2-1
V: TRBV6-6
D: .
DNA: TGTGCCAGCAGCGATAACTACAATGAGCAGTTCTTC
CDR3: CASSDNYNEQFF

size: .
J: TRBJ2-1
V: TRBV27
D: TRBD1
DNA: TGTGCCAGCAGTGCCAGCCCGGGACAGGGTTCTAATGAGCAGTTCTTC
CDR3: CASSASPGQGSNEQFF

size: .
J: TRBJ2-1
V: TRBV11-2
D: TRBD2
DNA: TGTGCCAGCAGCTTATGGGCTAGCGGTAATGGTGAGCAGTTCTTC
CDR3: CASSLWASGNGEQFF

size: once
J: TRBJ1-3
V: TRBV11-2
D: TRBD1
DNA: TGTGCCAGCAGCCCTGACGGGACAGGGTCAATCTCTGGAAACACCATATATTTT
CDR3: CASSPDGTGSISGNTIYF

size: once
J: TRBJ1-1
V: TRBV7-2
D: TRBD1
DNA: TGTGCCAGCAGCTACCGACAGGGGAGGTACACTGAAGCTTTCTTT
CDR3: CASSYRQGRYTEAFF

size: .
J: TRBJ2-7
V: TRBV5-5
D: .
DNA: TGTGCCAGCAGCTTGTACCAGGGCTTCGAGCAGTACTTC
CDR3: CASSLYQGFEQYF

size: .
J: TRBJ2-3
V: TRBV7-2
D: TRBD2
DNA: TGTGCCAGCAGCTCACTAGCGGGAGGGACAGATACGCAGTATTTT
CDR3: CASSSLAGGTDTQYF

size: .
J: TRBJ2-7
V: TRBV9
D: .
DNA: TGTGCCAGCAGCGTAGCTACAGGTCGAGAGCAGTACTTC
CDR3: CASSVATGREQYF

size: .
J: TRBJ2-7
V: TRBV7-9
D: TRBD1
DNA: TGTGCCAGCAGCGCGGGACAGGGGGCGCGGATCGAGCAGTACTTC
CDR3: CASSAGQGARIEQYF

size: .
J: TRBJ2-7
V: TRBV7-8
D: .
DNA: TGTGCCAGCAGCTTATACAGCCCCGTAGAGGGGTCCTACGAGCAGTACTTC
CDR3: CASSLYSPVEGSYEQYF

size: once
J: TRBJ2-1
V: TRBV5-8
D: .
DNA: TGTGCCAGCAGCTTGGGAACTAGAAACAATGAGCAGTTCTTC
CDR3: CASSLGTRNNEQFF

size: once
J: TRBJ2-1
V: TRBV6-5
D: .
DNA: TGTGCCAGCAGTTACTCGGGCACACCATATACCCAGTTCTTC
CDR3: CASSYSGTPYTQFF

size: .
J: TRBJ2-3
V: TRBV10-2
D: .
DNA: TGCGCCAGCAGGGGGGGACAACAAGACACAGATACGCAGTATTTT
CDR3: CASRGGQQDTDTQYF

size: .
J: TRBJ2-3
V: TRBV28
D: TRBD2
DNA: TGTGCCAGCAGTTTCACAGCGGGAGCTCGCACAGATACGCAGTATTTT
CDR3: CASSFTAGARTDTQYF

size: once
J: TRBJ1-5
V: TRBV10-2
D: .
DNA: TGCGCCAGCACAGGGGAGGGCAATCAGCCCCAGCATTTT
CDR3: CASTGEGNQPQHF

size: .
J: TRBJ2-1
V: TRBV7-6
D: TRBD2
DNA: TGTGCCAGCAGCTCTCAGCGGGAGTTCGATGAGCAGTTCTTC
CDR3: CASSSQREFDEQFF

size: .
J: TRBJ1-2
V: TRBV5-4
D: .
DNA: TGTGCCAGCAGCTTGGCGCCTCCCAACTATGGCTACACCTTC
CDR3: CASSLAPPNYGYTF

size: .
J: TRBJ1-1
V: TRBV7-9
D: .
DNA: TGTGCCACACGACAGTCCAGCAACACTGAAGCTTTCTTT
CDR3: CATRQSSNTEAFF